The 29 T cell receptor beta chains below all came from one sample that was sequenced in a study of shared clonotypes between healthy human individuals. Profiling relied on immunoSEQ multiplex PCR, and the TCRdb table lists in-frame clones only, not all of them. There are some 900,000 clones in the sample; 70% to 85% occur only once, and over 1.3% lies in the top ten. Sequences were obtained from memory CD4+ T cells sorted from blood. Subset described: CD45RA-negative fraction. The source of these receptors is a man aged 18 to 29 in good health.

CDR3 sequence reads: CASSFRGRAETGELFF. CDR3 coding DNA: TGTGCCAGCAGCTTTCGCGGGAGGGCCGAGACCGGGGAGCTGTTTTTT. The J gene is TRBJ2-2, the V gene TRBV9; TRBD2 matches at 9 bases. Germline V gives CDR1 SGDLS, CDR2 YYNGEE. The CDR3 has 16 residues. The J segment lost 5 bases and the V segment lost 4 bases, leaving 9 bases of the junction unmatched.

The chain links TRBV28 to TRBJ1-1; weak D call: TRBD1 (6 bases). This CDR3 is built from 12 residues. From germline, CDR1 is MDHEN and CDR2 SYDVKM. Trimming left V 8 bases short and J 4 bases short, with 11 bases between. The CDR3 bases are TGTGCCAGCGGGGGAGGGGGCACTGAAGCTTTCTTT. Residues: CASGGGGTEAFF.

The gene calls are TRBV11-2 and TRBJ2-6; a weak D match, TRBD1 (5 bases). Trimming took off 5 bases at V and 1 base at J, with 21 bases between the two ends. Germline loops: CDR1 SGHAT, CDR2 FQNNGV. The CDR3 is 19 residues long. CDR3 loop: CASSPVVGRVSSGANVLTF. CDR3 DNA: TGTGCCAGCAGCCCCGTGGTGGGGCGCGTTAGTTCTGGGGCCAACGTCCTGACTTTC.

This clone has just one count. This chain links TRBV2 with TRBJ2-2; a possible D gene is TRBD1 (5 bases). From germline, CDR1 is SNHLY and CDR2 FYNNEI. Trimming shortened V by 6 bases and J by 1 base, and 9 bases separated the two germline ends. CDR3 length: 14 residues. This CDR3 reads CASRSTVNTGELFF. CDR3 sequence (DNA): TGTGCCAGCAGATCGACAGTGAACACCGGGGAGCTGTTTTTT. Full variable domain (remainder filled in from reference TRBV2 and TRBJ2-2): EPEVTQTPSHQVTQMGQEVILRCVPISNHLYFYWYRQILGQKVEFLVSFYNNEISEKSEIFDDQFSVERPDGSNFTLKIRSTKLEDSAMYFCASRSTVNTGELFFGEGSRLTVL.

V usage is TRBV5-8 and J usage is TRBJ2-7, with D possibly matching TRBD1 (6 bases). The CDR3 runs 12 residues. With 6 bases removed from V and 2 bases from J, the gap between germline ends came to 9 bases. Germline CDR1 is SGHTS and CDR2 is YDEGEE. In DNA, the CDR3 is TGTGCCAGCAACGGACAGACCTACGAGCAGTACTTC. Its translation is CASNGQTYEQYF.

V and J are TRBV6-1 and TRBJ2-7; 7 positions agree with TRBD2. The CDR3 totals 15 residues. J lost 7 bases, V lost 6 bases, and 15 bases had no gene match. Germline V lookup: CDR1 MNHNS, CDR2 SASEGT. The CDR3 here is CASSPHRGLGLEQYF. The DNA of the CDR3 is TGTGCCAGCAGCCCTCACAGAGGACTAGGGCTGGAGCAGTACTTC.

Concerning this clone itself: The same CDR3 is also encoded by other DNA sequences in this sample. The V call is TRBV7-9, the J call TRBJ1-4; D is ambiguous. The germline V gene encodes CDR1 SEHNR and CDR2 FQNEAQ (reference sequence). This CDR3 spans 15 amino acids. The germline V and J ends were trimmed by 1 base and 2 bases, with 8 bases remaining between them. CDR3 nucleotide sequence: TGTGCCAGCAGCTTAGGAGGGCGGACTAATGAAAAACTGTTTTTT. Translated, it gives CASSLGGRTNEKLFF.

The chain combines TRBV27 with TRBJ1-1; maybe TRBD1 (6 bases). V dropped 0 bases and J dropped 6 bases, with 11 bases sitting between them. This CDR3 spans 14 amino acids. Germline CDR1 is MNHEY and CDR2 is SMNVEV (reference sequence). The chain's CDR3 is CASSLSRDTPEAFF. For the CDR3, the DNA is TGTGCCAGCAGTTTATCGAGGGACACCCCTGAAGCTTTCTTT.

With respect to this clone: Its ends do not fully match the called genes, so a read error is possible. The chain joins TRBV7-7 to TRBJ2-1, with D perhaps TRBD2 (5 bases). The CDR3 is 18 residues long. The germline gives CDR1 SSHAT, CDR2 FNYEAQ (reference sequence). The CDR3 DNA sequence: TGTGCTAGCAGCTTATTGGTAGCGTTAATTTCTTTGTACAATGAGCAGTTCTTC. This translates into CASSLLVALISLYNEQFF.

This chain connects TRBV11-3 to TRBJ2-5; no reliable D call. Germline assignment: CDR1 SGHNT and CDR2 YENEEA. The V gene lost 9 bases and the J gene lost 3 bases, with 17 bases spanning the gap. The CDR3 has 14 residues. CDR3 loop: CARFSNSIEETQYF. The CDR3 DNA reads TGTGCCAGGTTCTCCAATAGTATCGAAGAGACCCAGTACTTC.

The chain links TRBV11-1 to TRBJ2-3, with D perhaps matching TRBD1 (6 bases). Germline values: CDR1 SGHAT, CDR2 FQDESV (reference sequence). Trimming left V 4 bases short and J 7 bases short, with 15 bases between. This CDR3 is 14 amino acids long. CDR3 nucleotides: TGTGCCAGCAGCTCCTCCAGGGGCACCAATACGCAGTATTTT. This gives the protein CASSSSRGTNTQYF.

Concerning this clone: Other DNA variants within this sample encode the same CDR3. The V and J genes are TRBV18 and TRBJ1-2; D not certain. V gave up 3 bases and J gave up 3 bases, with 8 bases separating them. Germline assignment: CDR1 KGHSH and CDR2 LQKENI. The CDR3 is 13 amino acids. The CDR3 DNA reads TGTGCCAGCTCACCTGGGGAGGACTATGGCTACACCTTC. As protein: CASSPGEDYGYTF. Based on the CDR3 plus reference TRBV18 and TRBJ1-2, the full variable domain is NAGVMQNPRHLVRRRGQEARLRCSPMKGHSHVYWYRQLPEEGLKFMVYLQKENIIDESGMPKERFSAEFPKEGPSILRIQQVVRGDSAAYFCASSPGEDYGYTFGSGTRLTVV.

Ten or more counts support this clone. The junction departs from germline at one end; a sequencing error may be responsible. V gene TRBV30 combines with J gene TRBJ2-7; D remains unclear. Germline V lookup: CDR1 GTSNPN, CDR2 SVGIG (reference sequence). The CDR3 is 12 residues long. The CDR3 loop reads CAWSLNGYEEYF. CDR3 sequence (DNA): TGTGCCTGGAGCCTGAACGGGTACGAGGAGTACTTC. The complete variable domain, with remaining parts taken from reference TRBV30 and TRBJ2-7, reads SQTIHQWPATLVQPVGSPLSLECTVEGTSNPNLYWYRQAAGRGLQLLFYSVGIGQISSEVPQNLSASRPQDRQFILSSKKLLLSDSGFYLCAWSLNGYEEYFGPGTRLTVT.

The genes are TRBV30 and TRBJ2-7; TRBD1 agrees at 10 bases. The ends lost 2 bases at V and 3 bases at J; junction bases unmatched: 13. CDR1 is GTSNPN and CDR2 is SVGIG in the germline V gene (reference sequence). The CDR3 length is 17 residues. CDR3 in amino acids: CAWSLYYGQGGVYEQYF. CDR3 coding DNA: TGTGCCTGGAGTCTTTACTACGGACAGGGGGGGGTCTACGAGCAGTACTTC. Looking up the rest from reference TRBV30 and TRBJ2-7 gives the full variable domain: SQTIHQWPATLVQPVGSPLSLECTVEGTSNPNLYWYRQAAGRGLQLLFYSVGIGQISSEVPQNLSASRPQDRQFILSSKKLLLSDSGFYLCAWSLYYGQGGVYEQYFGPGTRLTVT.

The V call is TRBV10-3, the J call TRBJ1-1; 7 bases map to TRBD1. The V gene's germline CDR1 is ENHRY and CDR2 SYGVKD. CDR3 length: 15 amino acids. V dropped 6 bases and J dropped 0; count of bases not matched to a gene: 7. The CDR3 DNA reads as TGTGCCATCAGGGACAGGCAATCCATGAACACTGAAGCTTTCTTT. This translates into CAIRDRQSMNTEAFF.

The V gene is TRBV5-4, the J gene TRBJ2-5; tentative D call: TRBD2 (6 bases). The germline V and J ends were trimmed by 3 bases and 5 bases, with 17 bases remaining between them. CDR3 size: 15 residues. In germline, CDR1 is SGHNT, CDR2 YYREEE (reference sequence). The CDR3 bases are TGTGCCAGCAGCTCTGGCGGGACTGGGAAGGAGACCCAGTACTTC. Its protein product is CASSSGGTGKETQYF.

This clone has only a few counts. The chain uses TRBV19 and TRBJ1-5; 7 bases match TRBD1. Germline V gene data show CDR1 as LNHDA and CDR2 as SQIVND (reference sequence). The CDR3 consists of 14 residues. V was pared by 7 bases and J by 5 bases, with 8 bases of the junction left unmatched. This chain's CDR3 is CASMTGSTDQPQHF. The CDR3 DNA is TGTGCCAGTATGACAGGGTCAACGGATCAGCCCCAGCATTTT.

This chain joins TRBV5-5 and TRBJ1-6, with D tentatively TRBD1 (5 bases). Germline CDR1 is SGHKS and CDR2 is YYEKEE (reference sequence). V was pared by 0 bases and J by 0 bases, with 16 bases between. The CDR3 is 19 amino acids. The CDR3 DNA follows: TGTGCCAGCAGCTTGGAGGCGCGCAGGGCGAGCTCCTATAATTCACCCCTCCACTTT. Translation: CASSLEARRASSYNSPLHF.

The chain carries TRBV10-3 and TRBJ2-2; a weak D match, TRBD2 (6 bases). Trimming shortened V by 3 bases and J by 10 bases, and 9 bases separated the two germline ends. CDR3 size: 12 residues. Germline V gene lookup returns CDR1 ENHRY and CDR2 SYGVKD. As DNA, the CDR3 is TGTGCCATCAGTGAAAGGCGGGAGGAGCTGTTTTTT. Translated, it gives CAISERREELFF.

V and J are TRBV11-2 and TRBJ2-2; 8 bases map to TRBD1. Looked up from germline, CDR1 is SGHAT and CDR2 is FQNNGV. Trimming removed 1 base from V and 5 bases from J; junction bases left unmatched: 6. The CDR3 spans 16 residues. The CDR3 coding sequence is TGTGCCAGCAGCTTAGGAGGACAGGGCGGAACCGGGGAGCTGTTTTTT. The encoded protein is CASSLGGQGGTGELFF.

V gene TRBV7-9 combines with J gene TRBJ2-1, with 7 bases aligning to TRBD2. CDR1 and CDR2 from the germline V gene are SEHNR and FQNEAQ (reference sequence). The CDR3 is made up of 17 amino acids. J lost 3 bases, V lost 3 bases, and 11 bases had no gene match. The chain's CDR3 is CASSLTVAGEIYNEQFF. The CDR3, as DNA: TGTGCCAGCAGCTTGACTGTCGCGGGAGAAATCTACAATGAGCAGTTCTTC.

The CDR3 reads CASSFRDGSNQPQHF. In DNA, the CDR3 is TGTGCCAGCAGCTTCAGGGACGGAAGCAATCAGCCCCAGCATTTT. The gene calls are TRBV6-6 and TRBJ1-5; possible D gene TRBD1, 5 bases. The CDR3 extends over 15 amino acids. Germline CDR1 is MNHNY and CDR2 is SVGAGI (reference sequence). Trimming shortened V by 6 bases and J by 1 base, and 13 bases separated the two germline ends.

The genes are TRBV19 and TRBJ1-1, with D possibly being TRBD1 (6 bases). Germline V gene data show CDR1 as LNHDA and CDR2 as SQIVND (reference sequence). This CDR3 has 16 amino acids. The V end was cut by 3 bases, the J end by 2 bases, with 16 bases between. CDR3: CASSITGTRTNTEAFF. The DNA of the CDR3 is TGTGCCAGTAGTATTACCGGGACAAGGACCAACACTGAAGCTTTCTTT.

J is TRBJ2-5 and V is TRBV5-4, with 7 bases matching TRBD1. Looked up from germline, CDR1 is SGHNT and CDR2 is YYREEE (reference sequence). V lost 4 bases and J lost 2; bases outside the gene matches: 5. This CDR3 is 14 amino acids long. CDR3 sequence: CASSRGGQQETQYF. The CDR3 DNA sequence: TGTGCCAGCAGCCGAGGGGGACAGCAAGAGACCCAGTACTTC.

This clone was counted a single time. J is TRBJ2-3 and V is TRBV19; TRBD2 is a possible D gene (5 bases). The length of the CDR3 is 12 residues. Germline CDR1 reads LNHDA; CDR2 reads SQIVND (reference sequence). The V gene lost 9 bases and the J gene lost 0 bases, with 7 bases spanning the gap. CDR3 sequence (DNA): TGTGCCAGCGGGAAGAGCACAGATACGCAGTATTTT. This gives the protein CASGKSTDTQYF.

The chain combines TRBV7-2 with TRBJ2-5, with 7 bases matching TRBD2. The length of the CDR3 is 15 residues. Trimming at V came to 5 bases and at J to 5 bases, leaving 11 bases not matched to a gene. Germline V CDR1 and CDR2: SGHTA, FQGNSA. The CDR3: CASSQMGGAGETQYF. In nucleotides, the CDR3 is TGTGCCAGCAGCCAAATGGGAGGGGCAGGGGAGACCCAGTACTTC. The full variable domain, with the rest looked up from reference TRBV7-2 and TRBJ2-5, is GAGVSQSPSNKVTEKGKDVELRCDPISGHTALYWYRQSLGQGLEFLIYFQGNSAPDKSGLPSDRFSAERTGGSVSTLTIQRTQQEDSAVYLCASSQMGGAGETQYFGPGTRLLVL.

This clone was recorded only once. This rearrangement joins TRBV6-5 to TRBJ2-6; the D gene is possibly TRBD1 (6 bases). CDR1 and CDR2 from the germline V gene are MNHEY and SVGAGI. The CDR3 runs to 15 residues. V lost 4 bases and J 2 bases, leaving 9 bases between the germline ends. The chain's CDR3 is CASSSPGAGANVLTF. The DNA for the CDR3 is TGTGCCAGCAGTTCCCCAGGGGCTGGGGCCAACGTCCTGACTTTC.

V usage is TRBV7-3 and J usage is TRBJ2-5; the D gene is possibly TRBD2 (6 bases). The CDR3 sequence is 14 residues long. Trimming shortened V by 5 bases and J by 2 bases, and 12 bases separated the two germline ends. Looked up from germline, CDR1 is SGHTA and CDR2 is FQGTGA. CDR3 DNA: TGTGCCAGCAGCCGCGGGGTTCCTCAAGAGACCCAGTACTTC. As protein: CASSRGVPQETQYF. Full variable domain (outside the CDR3, taken from reference TRBV7-3 and TRBJ2-5): GAGVSQTPSNKVTEKGKYVELRCDPISGHTALYWYRQSLGQGPEFLIYFQGTGAADDSGLPNDRFFAVRPEGSVSTLKIQRTERGDSAVYLCASSRGVPQETQYFGPGTRLLVL.

This clone was observed once. The same CDR3 arises from other DNA sequences in this sample as well. The rearrangement links TRBV7-2 to TRBJ2-5, with D possibly being TRBD1 (5 bases). V shed 3 bases and J shed 5 bases, with 10 bases lying between them. Germline V gives CDR1 SGHTA, CDR2 FQGNSA. There are 13 residues in the CDR3. The CDR3 bases are TGTGCCAGCAGCTTCGGCAGGGCCGAGACCCAGTACTTC. Encoded protein: CASSFGRAETQYF.